This T cell receptor beta chain was obtained from a study of tumor-infiltrating lymphocytes in localized non-small cell lung cancer. Study as a whole: Each patient gave resected tumor and non-adjacent uninvolved lung tissue.

Profiled with immunoSEQ multiplex PCR; TCRdb holds only in-frame clones, not every one. This sample has approximately 11,000 clones, with 84% found just once. Concerning this clone itself: Its antigen is unknown.

Findings and limits, study-wide: Technical variation could not be separated from intratumor heterogeneity here. Tumors had more T cell infiltration than uninvolved lung, per TCRbeta sequencing and CD3 counts. No link was found between tumor T-cell fraction and recurrence-free survival.

The CDR3 length is 14 residues. CDR1 is SGHRS, CDR2 YFSETQ, per germline. V was trimmed by 5 bases and J by 0 bases, leaving 12 bases between them. Sequencing input: lung tumor tissue. The chain links TRBV5-1 to TRBJ2-7, with D possibly being TRBD1 or TRBD2 (5 bases each). This clonotype originated in a human donor with non-small cell lung cancer. This CDR3 reads CASSLRDGSYEQYF. For the CDR3, the DNA is TGCGCCAGCAGTCTCCGGGACGGCTCCTACGAGCAGTACTTC.